This T cell receptor beta chain was recovered during a study of cytomegalovirus exposure and HLA in healthy donors. The wider study: The same platform used for the 666 first-cohort repertoires was also used for the 100 to 150 validation repertoires, as a later analysis reported.

TCRdb keeps only in-frame clones here, not all; method: immunoSEQ multiplex PCR. The sample records hundreds of thousands of clones, around 89% being singletons. This clone was detected a few times. Trimming removed 4 bases from V and 4 bases from J, with 14 bases in between. CDR3 length: 14 amino acids. Per the germline V gene, CDR1 is SGHNT and CDR2 is YYREEE (reference sequence). The sequence came from a young woman in good health and CMV-seronegative. Sequencing input: PBMCs. This chain uses TRBV5-4 with TRBJ1-2; perhaps TRBD1 as D (6 bases). CDR3 protein: CASSGTTGFYGYTF. The CDR3 DNA follows: TGTGCCAGCAGCGGAACCACAGGGTTCTATGGCTACACCTTC.